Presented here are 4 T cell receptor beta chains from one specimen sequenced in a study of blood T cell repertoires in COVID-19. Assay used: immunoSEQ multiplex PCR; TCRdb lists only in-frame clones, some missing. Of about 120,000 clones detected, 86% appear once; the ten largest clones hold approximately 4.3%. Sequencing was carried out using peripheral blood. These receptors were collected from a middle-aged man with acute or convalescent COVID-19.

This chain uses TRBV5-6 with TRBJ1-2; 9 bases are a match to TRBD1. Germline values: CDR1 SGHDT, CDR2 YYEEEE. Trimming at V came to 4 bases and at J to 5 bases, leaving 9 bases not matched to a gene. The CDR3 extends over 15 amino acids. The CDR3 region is CASSPGQGGLYGYTF. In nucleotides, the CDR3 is TGTGCCAGCAGCCCGGGACAGGGAGGTTTATATGGCTACACCTTC.

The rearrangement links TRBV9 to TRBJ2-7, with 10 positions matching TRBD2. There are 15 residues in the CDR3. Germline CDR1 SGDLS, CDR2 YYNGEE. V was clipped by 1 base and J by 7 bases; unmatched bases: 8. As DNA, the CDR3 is TGTGCCAGCAGCGTAAGTAGCGGGGGGCCGGAGGAGCAGTACTTC. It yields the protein CASSVSSGGPEEQYF.

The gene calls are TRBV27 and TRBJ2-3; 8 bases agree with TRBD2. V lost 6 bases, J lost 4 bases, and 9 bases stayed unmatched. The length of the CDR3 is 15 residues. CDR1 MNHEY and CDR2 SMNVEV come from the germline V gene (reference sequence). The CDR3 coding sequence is TGTGCCAGCAGCACTTTGCGGGGGGCCGCAGATACGCAGTATTTT. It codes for CASSTLRGAADTQYF.

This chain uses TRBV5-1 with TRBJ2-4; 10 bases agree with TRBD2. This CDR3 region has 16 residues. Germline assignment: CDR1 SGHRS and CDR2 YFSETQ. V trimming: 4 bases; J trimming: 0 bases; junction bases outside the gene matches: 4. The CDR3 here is CASSPGTSVAKNIQYF. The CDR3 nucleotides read TGCGCCAGCAGCCCCGGGACTAGCGTAGCCAAAAACATTCAGTACTTC.